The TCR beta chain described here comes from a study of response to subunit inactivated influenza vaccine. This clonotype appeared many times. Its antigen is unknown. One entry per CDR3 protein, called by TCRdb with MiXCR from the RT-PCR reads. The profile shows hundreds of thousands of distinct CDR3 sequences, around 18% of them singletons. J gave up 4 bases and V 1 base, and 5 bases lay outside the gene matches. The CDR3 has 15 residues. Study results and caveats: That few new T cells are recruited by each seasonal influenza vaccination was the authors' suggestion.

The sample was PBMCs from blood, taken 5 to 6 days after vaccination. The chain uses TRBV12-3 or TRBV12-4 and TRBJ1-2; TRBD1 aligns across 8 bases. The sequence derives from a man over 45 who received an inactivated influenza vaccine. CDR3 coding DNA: TGTGCCAGCAGTTTAGGGTCAGGGGGCGCCTATGGCTACACCTTC. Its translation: CASSLGSGGAYGYTF.